A single sample gave rise to the 15 T cell receptor beta chains below, sequenced in a study of vaccination and CD4 T cells after COVID-19. The treatment was: roughly ten-day PBMC culture with coronavirus spike peptide pools or control peptides (ViraFEST assay). Cultured CD4+ T-cell DNA underwent Oncomine TCR Beta short-read sequencing. TCRdb re-derived calls from the PCR reads in MiXCR, one entry per CDR3 protein. The table lists some 20,000 distinct CDR3 sequences, 43% of them singletons. Their antigens are not known. The specimen comprised CD4+ T cells from blood, cultured in vitro, sampled after SARS-CoV-2 vaccination. All receptors derive from a human donor who had recovered from COVID-19.

This clonotype turned up a few times. The chain links TRBV9 to TRBJ1-2, with D perhaps matching TRBD1 (5 bases). CDR3 length: 13 amino acids. CDR1 SGDLS and CDR2 YYNGEE come from the germline V gene. Trimming left V 2 bases short and J 8 bases short, with 13 bases between. The CDR3: CASSVGPQGGYTF. The CDR3 DNA reads TGTGCCAGCAGCGTCGGGCCCCAGGGAGGCTACACCTTC.

The table lists this clonotype with a few counts. V gene TRBV27 combines with J gene TRBJ1-6, with TRBD1 matching over 7 bases. The germline CDR1 and CDR2 sequences are MNHEY and SMNVEV (reference sequence). The trim removed 6 bases at V and 5 bases at J, leaving 16 bases unmatched. The CDR3 extends over 18 amino acids. This CDR3 reads CASRRQGEMVLNNSPLHF. The DNA of the CDR3 is TGTGCCAGCAGGAGACAGGGAGAGATGGTTCTGAATAATTCACCCCTCCACTTT.

Concerning this clonotype itself: This CDR3 fails to terminate in the conserved phenylalanine or tryptophan, so it likely reflects a read error. J is TRBJ2-1 and V is TRBV7-6, with 9 bases that match TRBD2. Trimming at V came to 1 base and at J to 3 bases, leaving 10 bases not matched to a gene. The CDR3 covers 18 residues. From germline, CDR1 is SGHVS and CDR2 FNYEAQ. For the CDR3, the DNA is TGTGCCAGCAGCTTAGGAAAACTAAAGCGGGGGGTCTACAATGAGCAGTTCGTC. Its translation is CASSLGKLKRGVYNEQFV.

This chain uses TRBV6-2 or TRBV6-3 with TRBJ2-2; D gene uncertain. V was pared by 5 bases and J by 5 bases, with 3 bases between. Germline lookup yields CDR1 MNHEY and CDR2 SVGEGT. The CDR3 extends over 11 amino acids. The CDR3 loop reads CASSATGELFF. As DNA, the CDR3 is TGTGCCAGCAGTGCAACCGGGGAGCTGTTTTTT.

The chain combines TRBV7-2 with TRBJ2-2, with TRBD2 matching 7 bases. The V segment lost 3 bases and the J segment 5 bases; nucleotides outside the gene matches: 3. Germline V lookup: CDR1 SGHTA, CDR2 FQGNSA. The CDR3 consists of 14 residues. The CDR3 DNA reads TGTGCCAGCAGCTTGGGACTAAGGACCGGGGAGCTGTTTTTT. It codes for CASSLGLRTGELFF. Based on the CDR3 plus reference TRBV7-2 and TRBJ2-2, the full variable domain is GAGVSQSPSNKVTEKGKDVELRCDPISGHTALYWYRQSLGQGLEFLIYFQGNSAPDKSGLPSDRFSAERTGGSVSTLTIQRTQQEDSAVYLCASSLGLRTGELFFGEGSRLTVL.

This clonotype was counted a few times. The chain links TRBV27 to TRBJ2-1; D gene unclear. Germline V lookup: CDR1 MNHEY, CDR2 SMNVEV (reference sequence). The CDR3 covers 16 residues. V lost 3 bases to trimming and J lost 0 bases, with 12 bases between them. The chain's CDR3 is CASSFLSPSSYNEQFF. The CDR3 DNA follows: TGTGCCAGCAGTTTCTTATCACCTAGCTCCTACAATGAGCAGTTCTTC.

The rearrangement joins TRBV6-2 or TRBV6-3 to TRBJ1-5; D not certain. Between the trimmed V and J ends, which lost 6 bases and 6 bases, there was a span of 12 bases. The CDR3 consists of 13 residues. Germline assignment: CDR1 MNHEY and CDR2 SVGEGT. CDR3 in amino acids: CASRQVRSQPQHF. Written as DNA, the CDR3 is TGTGCCAGCAGACAAGTTCGCAGTCAGCCCCAGCATTTT.

This chain joins TRBV19 and TRBJ1-1; D gene unclear. Per germline, CDR1 LNHDA and CDR2 SQIVND (reference sequence). The CDR3 covers 16 residues. Between the trimmed V and J ends, which lost 8 bases and 5 bases, there was a span of 24 bases. CDR3 region: CASSARNLGRMTEAFF. In DNA, the CDR3 is TGTGCCAGTTCTGCACGAAACCTCGGACGTATGACTGAAGCTTTCTTT.

The chain joins TRBV20-1 to TRBJ1-2; 7 positions agree with TRBD1. CDR1 and CDR2 (germline): DFQATT, SNEGSKA (reference sequence). There are 13 residues in the CDR3. V dropped 3 bases and J dropped 4; count of bases not matched to a gene: 5. CDR3 in amino acids: CSASTGAGYGYTF. CDR3 DNA sequence: TGCAGTGCTAGTACAGGGGCGGGCTATGGCTACACCTTC.

In this sample, this clonotype turned up once. V is TRBV5-6 and J is TRBJ1-5; possible D gene TRBD1, 5 bases. Trimming cost V 2 bases and J 2 bases, with 11 bases left between them. Germline V lookup: CDR1 SGHDT, CDR2 YYEEEE. The length of the CDR3 is 15 residues. The CDR3 region has the DNA TGTGCCAGCAGCTTCGCGGGGCCAGGCAATCAGCCCCAGCATTTT. Amino acid sequence: CASSFAGPGNQPQHF. The complete variable domain, with remaining parts taken from reference TRBV5-6 and TRBJ1-5, reads DAGVTQSPTHLIKTRGQQVTLRCSPKSGHDTVSWYQQALGQGPQFIFQYYEEEERQRGNFPDRFSGHQFPNYSSELNVNALLLGDSALYLCASSFAGPGNQPQHFGDGTRLSIL.

This clonotype was observed a few times. The rearrangement joins TRBV7-2 to TRBJ2-5; 7 bases align to TRBD1. Germline V gene lookup returns CDR1 SGHTA and CDR2 FQGNSA. This CDR3 has 15 residues. Trimming cost V 3 bases and J 4 bases; bases outside gene matches: 8. CDR3 nucleotides: TGTGCCAGCAGCTTTCTACAGGGGCGCGGAGAGACCCAGTACTTC. This translates into CASSFLQGRGETQYF.

This clonotype occurred a few times. The chain is built from TRBV7-8 and TRBJ1-1, with 10 bases fitting TRBD1. This CDR3 is 16 amino acids long. Germline lookup yields CDR1 SGHVS and CDR2 FQNEAQ. V dropped 5 bases and J dropped 4; count of bases not matched to a gene: 10. The CDR3 protein is CASSPWEGQGGTEAFF. The DNA of the CDR3 is TGTGCCAGCAGCCCCTGGGAAGGACAGGGGGGCACTGAAGCTTTCTTT.

The V gene is TRBV7-9, the J gene TRBJ2-7; 8 bases line up with TRBD1. V was clipped by 5 bases and J by 4 bases; unmatched bases: 4. Germline loops: CDR1 SEHNR, CDR2 FQNEAQ (reference sequence). The CDR3 loop spans 13 amino acids. Here the CDR3 reads CASSPGGAYEQYF. CDR3 nucleotide sequence: TGTGCCAGCAGCCCAGGGGGCGCGTACGAGCAGTACTTC. Complete variable domain (other parts from reference TRBV7-9 and TRBJ2-7): DTGVSQNPRHKITKRGQNVTFRCDPISEHNRLYWYRQTLGQGPEFLTYFQNEAQLEKSRLLSDRFSAERPKGSFSTLEIQRTEQGDSAMYLCASSPGGAYEQYFGPGTRLTVT.

This sequence joins TRBV25-1 and TRBJ1-1, with 9 bases that match TRBD1. This CDR3 comprises 15 residues. Germline CDR1 and CDR2: MGHDK and SYGVNS. After removal of 3 bases from V and 5 bases from J, the junction contained 7 bases not matched to a gene. CDR3: CASSDYRGPGTEAFF. The CDR3 DNA sequence: TGTGCCAGCAGTGATTACAGGGGGCCGGGGACTGAAGCTTTCTTT.

The chain employs TRBV29-1 and TRBJ2-7; no firm D call. The CDR3 covers 14 residues. The germline V and J ends were trimmed by 2 bases and 0 bases, with 11 bases remaining between them. Looked up from germline, CDR1 is SQVTM and CDR2 is ANQGSEA. The CDR3 DNA is TGCAGCGTTGAATGCATGACGGCCTCCTACGAGCAGTACTTC. This sequence encodes CSVECMTASYEQYF.